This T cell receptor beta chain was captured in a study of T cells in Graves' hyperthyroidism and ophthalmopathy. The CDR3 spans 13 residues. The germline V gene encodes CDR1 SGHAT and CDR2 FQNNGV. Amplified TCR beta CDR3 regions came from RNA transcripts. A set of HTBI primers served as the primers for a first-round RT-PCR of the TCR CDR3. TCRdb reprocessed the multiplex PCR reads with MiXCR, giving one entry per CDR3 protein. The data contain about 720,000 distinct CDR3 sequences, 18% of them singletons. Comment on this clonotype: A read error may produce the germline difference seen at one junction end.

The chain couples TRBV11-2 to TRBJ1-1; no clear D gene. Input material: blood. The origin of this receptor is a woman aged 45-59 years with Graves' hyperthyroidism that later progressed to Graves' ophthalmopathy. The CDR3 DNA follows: TGTGCCAGCAGCTTAGATTTAAACACTAAAGCTTTCTTT. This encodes CASSLDLNTKAFF.